The text below deals with one TCR beta chain. The authors ran a second PCR of 7 to 11 cycles using a sample-barcoded 5' primer and a J-beta primer mix. A 12-random-nucleotide template-switch adaptor tagged each cDNA molecule. TCRdb reanalysed the 5' RACE reads using MiXCR and keeps one entry per CDR3 protein. The sample yields 850,000 to 950,000 distinct CDR3 sequences, roughly 26% seen once. This sample is part of a study of blood T cells in healthy people across ages. Germline trimming cut 5 bases from V and 4 bases from J; bases unmatched to any gene: 16. Germline loops: CDR1 SGHTA, CDR2 FQGNSA. The CDR3 length is 17 residues.

The sample was blood. This clonotype originated in a woman older than 75 in good health. The rearrangement uses TRBV7-2 and TRBJ2-5; 7 bases agree with TRBD2. CDR3 DNA sequence: TGTGCCAGCAGCCCCCTTGGACGAGCGGGGAGGGGAGAGACCCAGTACTTC. This encodes CASSPLGRAGRGETQYF.